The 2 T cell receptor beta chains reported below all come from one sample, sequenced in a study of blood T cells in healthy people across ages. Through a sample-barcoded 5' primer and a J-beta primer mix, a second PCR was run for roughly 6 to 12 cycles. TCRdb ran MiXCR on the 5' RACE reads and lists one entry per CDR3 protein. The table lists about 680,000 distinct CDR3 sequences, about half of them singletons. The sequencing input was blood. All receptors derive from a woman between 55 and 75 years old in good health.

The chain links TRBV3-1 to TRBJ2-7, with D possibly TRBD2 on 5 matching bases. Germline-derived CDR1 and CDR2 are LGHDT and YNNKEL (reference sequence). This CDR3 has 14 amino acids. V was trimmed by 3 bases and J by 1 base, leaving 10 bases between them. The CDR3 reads CASSQRAASYEQYF. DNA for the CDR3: TGTGCCAGCAGCCAGAGGGCTGCGTCCTACGAGCAGTACTTC.

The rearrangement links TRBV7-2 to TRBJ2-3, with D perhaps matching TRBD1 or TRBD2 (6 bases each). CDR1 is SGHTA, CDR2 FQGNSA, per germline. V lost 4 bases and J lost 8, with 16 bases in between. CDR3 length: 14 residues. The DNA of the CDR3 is TGTGCCAGCAGCTCGGGACCACAGGGAGGTACGCAGTATTTT. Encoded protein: CASSSGPQGGTQYF.